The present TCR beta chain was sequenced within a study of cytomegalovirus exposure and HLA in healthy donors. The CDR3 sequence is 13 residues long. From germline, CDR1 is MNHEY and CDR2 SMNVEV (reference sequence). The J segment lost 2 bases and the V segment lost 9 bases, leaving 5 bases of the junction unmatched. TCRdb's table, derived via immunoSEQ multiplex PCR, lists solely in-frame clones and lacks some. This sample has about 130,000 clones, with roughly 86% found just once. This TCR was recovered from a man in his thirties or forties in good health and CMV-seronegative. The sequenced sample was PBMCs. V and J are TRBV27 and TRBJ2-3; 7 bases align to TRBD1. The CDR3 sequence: CASTGTDTDTQYF. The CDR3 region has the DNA TGTGCCAGTACCGGGACAGACACAGATACGCAGTATTTT.